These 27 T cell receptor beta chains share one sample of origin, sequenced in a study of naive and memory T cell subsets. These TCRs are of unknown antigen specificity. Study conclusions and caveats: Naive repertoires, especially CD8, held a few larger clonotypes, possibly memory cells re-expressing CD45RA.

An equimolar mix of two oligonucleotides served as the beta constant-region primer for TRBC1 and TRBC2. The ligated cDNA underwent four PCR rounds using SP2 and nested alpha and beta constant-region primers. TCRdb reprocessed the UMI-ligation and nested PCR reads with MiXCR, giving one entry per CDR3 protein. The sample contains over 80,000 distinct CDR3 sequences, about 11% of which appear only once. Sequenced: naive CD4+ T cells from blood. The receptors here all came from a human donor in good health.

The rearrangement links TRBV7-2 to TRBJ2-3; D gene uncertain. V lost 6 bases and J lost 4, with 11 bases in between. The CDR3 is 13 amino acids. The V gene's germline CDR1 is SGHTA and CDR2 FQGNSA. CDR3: CASRDPRADTQYF. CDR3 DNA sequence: TGTGCCAGCAGGGACCCCCGGGCAGATACGCAGTATTTT.

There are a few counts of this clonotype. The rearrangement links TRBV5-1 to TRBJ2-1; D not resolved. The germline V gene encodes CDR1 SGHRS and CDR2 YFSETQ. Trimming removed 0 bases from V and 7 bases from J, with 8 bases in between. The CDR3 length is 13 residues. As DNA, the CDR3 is TGCGCCAGCAGCTTGGCCGGACGAAATGAGCAGTTCTTC. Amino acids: CASSLAGRNEQFF.

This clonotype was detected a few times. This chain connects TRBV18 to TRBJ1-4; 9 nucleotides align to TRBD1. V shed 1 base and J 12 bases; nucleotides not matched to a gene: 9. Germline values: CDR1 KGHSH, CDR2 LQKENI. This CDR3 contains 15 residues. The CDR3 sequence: CASSPLGTGSGELFF. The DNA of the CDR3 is TGTGCCAGCTCACCACTAGGGACAGGGAGTGGAGAACTGTTTTTT.

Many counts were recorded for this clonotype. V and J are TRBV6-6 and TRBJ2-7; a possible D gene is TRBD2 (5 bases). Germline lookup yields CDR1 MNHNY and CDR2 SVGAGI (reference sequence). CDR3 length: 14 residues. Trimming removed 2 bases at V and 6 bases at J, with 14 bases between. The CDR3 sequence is CASSYARQAGEQYF. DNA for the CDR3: TGTGCCAGCAGTTACGCAAGGCAGGCGGGCGAGCAGTACTTC.

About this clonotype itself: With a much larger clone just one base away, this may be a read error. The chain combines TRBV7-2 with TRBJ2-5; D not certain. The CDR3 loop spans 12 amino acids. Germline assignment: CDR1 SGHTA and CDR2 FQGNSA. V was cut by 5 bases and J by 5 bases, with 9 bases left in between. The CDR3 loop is CASSTRPETQYF. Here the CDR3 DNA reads TGTGCCAGCAGCACGAGACCCGAGACCCAGTACTTC.

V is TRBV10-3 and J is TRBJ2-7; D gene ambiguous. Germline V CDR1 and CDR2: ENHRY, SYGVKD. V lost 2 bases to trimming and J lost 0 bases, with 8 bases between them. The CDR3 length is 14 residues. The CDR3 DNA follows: TGTGCCATCAGTGAGAGGACCAGCTCCTACGAGCAGTACTTC. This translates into CAISERTSSYEQYF.

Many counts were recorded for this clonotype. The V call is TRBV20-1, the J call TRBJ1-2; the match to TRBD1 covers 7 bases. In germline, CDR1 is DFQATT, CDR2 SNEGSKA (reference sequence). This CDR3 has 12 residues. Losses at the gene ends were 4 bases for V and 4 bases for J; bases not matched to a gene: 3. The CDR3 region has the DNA TGCAGTGCTAAAGGGGGCTCCTATGGCTACACCTTC. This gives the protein CSAKGGSYGYTF.

The CDR3 DNA is TGTGCCAGCAGCCGGGACGTTAATGAAAAACTGTTTTTT. Its protein product is CASSRDVNEKLFF. The chain carries TRBV7-2 and TRBJ1-4, with a possible D match to TRBD1 (5 bases). CDR1 and CDR2 from the germline V gene are SGHTA and FQGNSA. The CDR3 totals 13 residues. V gave up 5 bases and J gave up 4 bases, with 8 bases separating them.

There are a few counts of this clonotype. The CDR3 sequence: CASSYSMGRVSYEQYF. The CDR3 nucleotides read TGTGCCAGCAGTTACTCGATGGGGCGGGTCTCCTACGAGCAGTACTTC. The chain couples TRBV6-2 or TRBV6-3 to TRBJ2-7; either TRBD1 or TRBD2 may fit D (5 bases each). From germline, CDR1 is MNHEY and CDR2 SVGEGT. V lost 0 bases and J lost 0, with 12 bases in between. The length of the CDR3 is 16 residues.

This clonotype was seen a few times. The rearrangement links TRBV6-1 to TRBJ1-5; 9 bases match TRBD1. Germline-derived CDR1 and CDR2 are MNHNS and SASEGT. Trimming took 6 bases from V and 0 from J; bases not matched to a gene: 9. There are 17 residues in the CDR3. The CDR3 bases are TGTGCCAGCAGCGACCGGGACAGGGCATATAGCAATCAGCCCCAGCATTTT. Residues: CASSDRDRAYSNQPQHF.

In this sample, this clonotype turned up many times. The CDR3 nucleotides read TGCAGCGTCCAAGACCTCACTTGGGACAGCGTCTCCCAAGAGACCCAGTACTTC. This gives the protein CSVQDLTWDSVSQETQYF. The chain recombines TRBV29-1 with TRBJ2-5; 7 bases match TRBD1. The CDR3 contains 18 residues. Germline V gives CDR1 SQVTM, CDR2 ANQGSEA. The V and J ends lost 6 bases and 1 base, in that order; junction bases with no gene match: 20.

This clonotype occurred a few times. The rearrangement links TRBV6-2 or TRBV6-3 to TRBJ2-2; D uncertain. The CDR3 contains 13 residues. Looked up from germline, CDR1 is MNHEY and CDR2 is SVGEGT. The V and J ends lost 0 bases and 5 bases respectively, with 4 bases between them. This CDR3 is CASSYSRTGELFF. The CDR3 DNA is TGTGCCAGCAGTTACTCGCGAACCGGGGAGCTGTTTTTT.

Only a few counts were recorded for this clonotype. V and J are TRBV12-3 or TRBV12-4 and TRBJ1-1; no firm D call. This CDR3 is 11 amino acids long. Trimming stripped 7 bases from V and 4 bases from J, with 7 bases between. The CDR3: CASKGRTEAFF. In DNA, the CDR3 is TGTGCCAGCAAGGGTCGCACTGAAGCTTTCTTT.

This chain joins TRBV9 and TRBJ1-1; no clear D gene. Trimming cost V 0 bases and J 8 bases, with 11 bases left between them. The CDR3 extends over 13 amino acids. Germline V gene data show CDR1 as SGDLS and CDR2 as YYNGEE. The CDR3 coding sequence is TGTGCCAGCAGCGTAGTCTGGCCAAAGGAAGCTTTCTTT. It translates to CASSVVWPKEAFF.

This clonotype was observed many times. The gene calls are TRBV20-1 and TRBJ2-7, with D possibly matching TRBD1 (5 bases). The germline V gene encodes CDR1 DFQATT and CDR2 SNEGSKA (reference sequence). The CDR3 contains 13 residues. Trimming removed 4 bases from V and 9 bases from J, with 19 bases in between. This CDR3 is CSANLLHGGAQYF. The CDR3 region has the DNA TGCAGTGCTAATCTTTTACATGGTGGGGCGCAGTACTTC.

Written as DNA, the CDR3 is TGTGCCAGCCTCGAGACGCCCTCAGGAGCAGATGAAAAACTGTTTTTT. Translating gives CASLETPSGADEKLFF. V is TRBV2 and J is TRBJ1-4; D uncertain. The CDR3 consists of 16 residues. V lost 8 bases to trimming and J lost 6 bases, with 22 bases between them. Per the germline V gene, CDR1 is SNHLY and CDR2 is FYNNEI. Together with reference TRBV2 and TRBJ1-4, the CDR3 gives the full variable domain: EPEVTQTPSHQVTQMGQEVILRCVPISNHLYFYWYRQILGQKVEFLVSFYNNEISEKSEIFDDQFSVERPDGSNFTLKIRSTKLEDSAMYFCASLETPSGADEKLFFGSGTQLSVL.

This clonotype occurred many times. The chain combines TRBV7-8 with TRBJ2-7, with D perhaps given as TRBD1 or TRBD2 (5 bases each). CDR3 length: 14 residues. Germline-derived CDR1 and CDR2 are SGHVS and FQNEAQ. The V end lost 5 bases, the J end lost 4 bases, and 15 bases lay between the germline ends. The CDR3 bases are TGTGCCAGCAGCCGTTCCGGGACGGAGTACGAGCAGTACTTC. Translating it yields CASSRSGTEYEQYF.

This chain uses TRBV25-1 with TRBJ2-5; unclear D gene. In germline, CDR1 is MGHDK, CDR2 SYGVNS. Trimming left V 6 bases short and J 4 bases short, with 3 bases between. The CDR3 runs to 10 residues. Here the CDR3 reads CASRGETQYF. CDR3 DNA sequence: TGTGCCAGCAGGGGAGAGACCCAGTACTTC.

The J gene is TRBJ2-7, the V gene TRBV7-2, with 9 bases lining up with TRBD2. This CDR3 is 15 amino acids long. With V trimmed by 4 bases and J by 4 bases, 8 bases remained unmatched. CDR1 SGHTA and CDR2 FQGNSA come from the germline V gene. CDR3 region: CASSSLMAGGYEQYF. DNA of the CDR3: TGTGCCAGCAGCTCCCTAATGGCGGGAGGGTACGAGCAGTACTTC.

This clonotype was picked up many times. CDR3 DNA sequence: TGTGCCAGCAGCTTAGTGACTAGCGGGAGTAATGAGCAGTTCTTC. It codes for CASSLVTSGSNEQFF. This sequence joins TRBV7-2 and TRBJ2-1; 12 bases agree with TRBD2. The ends lost 1 base at V and 7 bases at J; junction bases unmatched: 2. The CDR3 runs to 15 residues. Looked up from germline, CDR1 is SGHTA and CDR2 is FQGNSA.

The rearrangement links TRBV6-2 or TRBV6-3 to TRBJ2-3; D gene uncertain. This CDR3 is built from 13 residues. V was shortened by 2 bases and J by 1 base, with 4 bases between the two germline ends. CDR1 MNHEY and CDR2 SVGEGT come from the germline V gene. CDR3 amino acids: CASSYGGTDTQYF. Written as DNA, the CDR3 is TGTGCCAGCAGTTACGGCGGCACAGATACGCAGTATTTT.

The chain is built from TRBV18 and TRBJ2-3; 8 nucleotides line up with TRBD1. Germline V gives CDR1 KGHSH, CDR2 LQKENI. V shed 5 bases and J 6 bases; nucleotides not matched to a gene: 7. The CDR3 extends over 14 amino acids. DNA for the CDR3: TGTGCCAGCTCAACTCGGACAGGGCGGGATACGCAGTATTTT. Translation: CASSTRTGRDTQYF.

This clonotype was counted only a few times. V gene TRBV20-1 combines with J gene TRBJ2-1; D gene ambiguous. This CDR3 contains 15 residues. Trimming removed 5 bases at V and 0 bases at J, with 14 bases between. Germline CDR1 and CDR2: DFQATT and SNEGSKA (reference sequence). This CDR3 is CSAFRSGSSYNEQFF. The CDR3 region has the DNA TGCAGTGCTTTCCGATCAGGAAGCTCCTACAATGAGCAGTTCTTC.

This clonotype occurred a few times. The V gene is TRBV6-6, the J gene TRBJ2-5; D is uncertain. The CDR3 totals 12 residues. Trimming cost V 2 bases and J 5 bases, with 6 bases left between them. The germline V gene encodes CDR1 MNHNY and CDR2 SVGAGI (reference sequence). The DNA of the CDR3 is TGTGCCAGCAGTTACACCGGGGAGACCCAGTACTTC. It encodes CASSYTGETQYF.

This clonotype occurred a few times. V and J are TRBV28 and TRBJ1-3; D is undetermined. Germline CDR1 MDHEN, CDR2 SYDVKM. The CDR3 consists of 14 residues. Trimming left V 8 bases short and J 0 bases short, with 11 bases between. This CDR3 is CASGQPGSGNTIYF. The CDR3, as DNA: TGTGCCAGCGGGCAGCCGGGCTCTGGAAACACCATATATTTT.

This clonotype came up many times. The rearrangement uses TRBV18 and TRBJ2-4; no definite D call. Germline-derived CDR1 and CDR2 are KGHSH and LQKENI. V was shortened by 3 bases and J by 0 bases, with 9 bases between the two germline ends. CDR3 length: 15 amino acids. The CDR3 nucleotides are TGTGCCAGCTCACCCAGAGACCTAGCCAAAAACATTCAGTACTTC. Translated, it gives CASSPRDLAKNIQYF.

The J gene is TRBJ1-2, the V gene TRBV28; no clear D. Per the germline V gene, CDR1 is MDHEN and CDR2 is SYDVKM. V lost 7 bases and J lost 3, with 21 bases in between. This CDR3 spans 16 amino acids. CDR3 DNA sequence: TGTGCCAGCATCCCCGGAAGCGCCCAAATTCACTATGGCTACACCTTC. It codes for CASIPGSAQIHYGYTF.